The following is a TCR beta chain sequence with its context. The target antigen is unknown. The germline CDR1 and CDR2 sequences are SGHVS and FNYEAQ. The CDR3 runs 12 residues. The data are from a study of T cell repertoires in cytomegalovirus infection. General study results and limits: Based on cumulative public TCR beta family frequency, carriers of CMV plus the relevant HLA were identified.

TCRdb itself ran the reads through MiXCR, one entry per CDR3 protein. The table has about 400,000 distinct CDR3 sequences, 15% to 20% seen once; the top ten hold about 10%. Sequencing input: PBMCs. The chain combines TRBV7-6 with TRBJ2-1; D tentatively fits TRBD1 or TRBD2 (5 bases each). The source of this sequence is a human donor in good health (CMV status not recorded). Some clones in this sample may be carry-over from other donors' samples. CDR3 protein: CASSGHDNEQFF. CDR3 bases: TGTGCTTCCTCGGGGCACGACAATGAGCAGTTCTTC.